The following is a T cell receptor beta chain sequence with its context. This entry belongs to a study of control samples from healthy donors and cancer patients. Assay used: immunoSEQ multiplex PCR; TCRdb lists only in-frame clones, some missing. The sample shows fewer than 200,000 clones, 88% of them seen only once. Trimming cost V 5 bases and J 3 bases, with 11 bases left between them. This CDR3 is 15 amino acids long. Germline CDR1 LNHDA, CDR2 SQIVND (reference sequence). The chain employs TRBV19 and TRBJ1-6; possibly TRBD1 for D (5 bases). The source of this sequence is a woman in her twenties or thirties in good health. Sequenced: blood. The CDR3 DNA sequence: TGTGCCAGTAGTTTTAGGGACGGCTATAATTCACCCCTCCACTTT. This translates into CASSFRDGYNSPLHF. Full variable domain (rest looked up from reference TRBV19 and TRBJ1-6): DGGITQSPKYLFRKEGQNVTLSCEQNLNHDAMYWYRQDPGQGLRLIYYSQIVNDFQKGDIAEGYSVSREKKESFPLTVTSAQKNPTAFYLCASSFRDGYNSPLHFGNGTRLTVT.